The source of this TCR beta chain is a study of blood T cell repertoires in COVID-19. This clone was seen more than once but under ten times. Sequenced by immunoSEQ multiplex PCR; TCRdb stores in-frame clones only, minus some. Among some 190,000 clones listed, 84% were seen once. The CDR3 consists of 19 residues. The germline V and J ends were trimmed by 3 bases and 0 bases, with 24 bases remaining between them. CDR1 and CDR2 from the germline V gene are DFQATT and SNEGSKA (reference sequence). The sample taken for sequencing was PBMCs or T cells enriched from blood (not recorded which). The origin of this receptor is a woman in her 30s who had been exposed to COVID-19. The chain combines TRBV20-1 with TRBJ2-4; D call uncertain. CDR3 in DNA: TGCAGTGCTAGTTCTCGGCAGGAACTCCAGTTTCTAGCCAAAAACATTCAGTACTTC. Its protein product is CSASSRQELQFLAKNIQYF.